This TCR beta chain emerged from a study of CD8 T cells in ankylosing spondylitis. Study conclusions and caveats: Characteristic, it appeared, of ankylosing spondylitis blood was a TCR beta motif of several highly homologous variants. Relatively scarce in peripheral blood, disease-linked clones were CD8+.

This CDR3 region has 17 residues. V gave up 5 bases and J gave up 3 bases; unmatched junction bases: 13. Germline CDR1 reads SEHNR; CDR2 reads FQNEAQ (reference sequence). About this clonotype itself: What it binds is unknown.

The TCR beta libraries were generated through quantitative 5'-RACE incorporating molecular barcodes. TCRdb processed the 5' RACE reads anew with MiXCR; each CDR3 protein has one entry. Of more than 600,000 distinct CDR3 sequences detected, 15% to 20% appear once; the ten largest clones hold under 20%. The V call is TRBV7-9, the J call TRBJ2-7, with TRBD1 matching 10 bases. The clonotype comes from a male donor with ankylosing spondylitis. Sequencing was performed on blood, either unsorted or a sorted T cell fraction (not recorded which). The CDR3 reads CASSAGQGTRTGYEQYF. The CDR3 DNA sequence: TGTGCCAGCAGCGCGGGACAGGGGACTAGAACGGGCTACGAGCAGTACTTC.